A single sample gave rise to the 7 T cell receptor beta chains below, sequenced in a study of control samples from healthy donors and cancer patients. Sequenced by immunoSEQ multiplex PCR; TCRdb stores in-frame clones only, minus some. The sample records about 120,000 clones, 88% being singletons. Input material: PBMCs. Receptor source: a woman aged 60-70 years with lung cancer.

This chain uses TRBV12-3 or TRBV12-4 with TRBJ1-6, with D uncertain. There are 12 residues in the CDR3. The germline V and J ends were trimmed by 3 bases and 10 bases, with 7 bases remaining between them. Written as DNA, the CDR3 is TGTGCCAGCAGTTTTCTAAGGTCACCCCTCCACTTT. This codes for CASSFLRSPLHF.

J is TRBJ1-6 and V is TRBV11-3; a weak D match, TRBD1 (6 bases). Germline V lookup: CDR1 SGHNT, CDR2 YENEEA. The CDR3 runs 14 residues. V gave up 5 bases and J gave up 7 bases, with 12 bases separating them. CDR3 sequence reads: CASSPTGINSPLHF. The CDR3 DNA is TGTGCCAGCAGCCCTACAGGGATCAATTCACCCCTCCACTTT.

The chain carries TRBV4-2 and TRBJ1-6; 7 nucleotides align to TRBD1. V lost 2 bases and J lost 7; bases outside the gene matches: 5. Germline V gives CDR1 LGHNA, CDR2 YNFKEQ. This CDR3 comprises 15 residues. The CDR3 reads CASSQPQGDNSPLHF. As DNA, the CDR3 is TGTGCCAGCAGCCAACCCCAGGGGGACAATTCACCCCTCCACTTT.

The chain couples TRBV7-2 to TRBJ1-4; D might be TRBD1 (5 bases). Trimming pared 6 bases from V and 2 bases from J, leaving 19 bases between. Germline V gene lookup returns CDR1 SGHTA and CDR2 FQGNSA. The CDR3 runs to 17 residues. CDR3 nucleotides: TGTGCCAGCAGTCGCGTTCAGGGTGGGACGACTAATGAAAAACTGTTTTTT. Translation: CASSRVQGGTTNEKLFF.

The chain has TRBV5-6 and TRBJ1-5; 9 nucleotides line up with TRBD1. Germline-derived CDR1 and CDR2 are SGHDT and YYEEEE. Trimming took 1 base from V and 7 from J; bases not matched to a gene: 6. This CDR3 has 15 residues. CDR3 region: CASSLITGGGQPQHF. As DNA, the CDR3 is TGTGCCAGCAGCTTGATAACAGGGGGCGGGCAGCCCCAGCATTTT.

The chain employs TRBV3-1 (or the pseudogene TRBV3-2) and TRBJ1-5, with D tentatively TRBD1 (6 bases). Germline lookup yields CDR1 LGHDT and CDR2 YNNKEL (reference sequence). V lost 4 bases, J lost 6 bases, and 10 bases lay in between. This CDR3 is 13 amino acids long. The CDR3 sequence: CASSPEGVQPQHF. CDR3 DNA sequence: TGTGCCAGCAGCCCCGAGGGGGTTCAGCCCCAGCATTTT.

The rearrangement uses TRBV28 and TRBJ2-5; 7 bases align to TRBD1. The V segment lost 6 bases and the J segment 4 bases; nucleotides outside the gene matches: 8. This CDR3 has 14 amino acids. Germline lookup yields CDR1 MDHEN and CDR2 SYDVKM. The DNA of the CDR3 is TGTGCCAGCAGCAGGGGTGGGGACAGAGAGACCCAGTACTTC. It codes for CASSRGGDRETQYF.